Shown below are 31 T cell receptor beta chains from a single sample sequenced in a study of cytomegalovirus exposure and HLA in healthy donors. The PCR employed 60 Vbeta primers together with 13 Jbeta primers. Repertoires were generated with immunoSEQ multiplex PCR, while TCRdb's copy carries only in-frame clones and drops some. Among fewer than 90,000 clones listed, around 79% were seen once. Sequencing was done on a sample of PBMCs. All receptors derive from a woman in her 40s in good health and CMV-seropositive.

This clone was recorded once. The chain's CDR3 is CASSRGVAGGTDTQYF. The CDR3 bases are TGTGCCAGCAGCCGAGGAGTAGCGGGAGGGACAGATACGCAGTATTTT. The chain is built from TRBV6-6 and TRBJ2-3; TRBD2 matches 11 bases. The germline gives CDR1 MNHNY, CDR2 SVGAGI (reference sequence). The CDR3 length is 16 residues. V was clipped by 6 bases and J by 3 bases; unmatched bases: 8.

This chain connects TRBV18 to TRBJ2-3; TRBD2 agrees at 7 bases. J was trimmed by 0 bases and V by 3 bases; bases with no gene match: 12. The germline V gene has CDR1 KGHSH and CDR2 LQKENI. The CDR3 has 18 residues. The CDR3: CASSPRAGETISTDTQYF. The CDR3, as DNA: TGTGCCAGCTCACCCAGGGCGGGGGAGACGATTAGCACAGATACGCAGTATTTT. Full variable domain (missing parts from reference TRBV18 and TRBJ2-3): NAGVMQNPRHLVRRRGQEARLRCSPMKGHSHVYWYRQLPEEGLKFMVYLQKENIIDESGMPKERFSAEFPKEGPSILRIQQVVRGDSAAYFCASSPRAGETISTDTQYFGPGTRLTVL.

The chain recombines TRBV28 with TRBJ2-5; 8 bases map to TRBD1. Germline V gene sequence: CDR1 MDHEN, CDR2 SYDVKM. V shed 7 bases, J shed 5 bases, and the junction held 12 bases outside the gene matches. The CDR3 runs 15 residues. CDR3 amino acids: CASIHSQGARETQYF. CDR3 nucleotide sequence: TGTGCCAGCATTCATTCCCAGGGGGCTCGGGAGACCCAGTACTTC.

This clone appeared once. V is TRBV25-1 and J is TRBJ1-2, with a weak D call TRBD1 (5 bases). V lost 10 bases to trimming and J lost 5 bases, with 14 bases between them. The germline gives CDR1 MGHDK, CDR2 SYGVNS. The CDR3 spans 12 residues. The CDR3 loop reads CATQGDSYGYTF. The CDR3, as DNA: TGTGCCACCCAGGGTGACAGTTATGGCTACACCTTC.

This clone was seen only once. The gene calls are TRBV14 and TRBJ2-5, with TRBD2 as a possible D gene (5 bases). Per germline, CDR1 SGHDN and CDR2 FVKESK. The CDR3 is 13 amino acids. Trimming took 4 bases from V and 0 from J, leaving 6 bases between them. CDR3 in amino acids: CASSRLNQETQYF. In nucleotides, the CDR3 is TGTGCCAGCAGCCGACTAAACCAAGAGACCCAGTACTTC.

The chain uses TRBV7-9 and TRBJ2-7; 12 bases are a match to TRBD1. The CDR3 sequence is 16 residues long. Trimming cost V 2 bases and J 5 bases; bases outside gene matches: 7. Looked up from germline, CDR1 is SEHNR and CDR2 is FQNEAQ (reference sequence). This chain's CDR3 is CASSLSWGTGGDEQYF. CDR3 bases: TGTGCCAGCAGCTTAAGCTGGGGGACAGGGGGCGACGAGCAGTACTTC.

The V and J genes are TRBV27 and TRBJ2-7, with a weak D call TRBD1 (6 bases). Trimming removed 3 bases at V and 5 bases at J, with 17 bases between. The CDR3 consists of 15 residues. CDR1 and CDR2 (germline): MNHEY, SMNVEV (reference sequence). CDR3 sequence: CASSFYRDILHEQYF. CDR3 nucleotide sequence: TGTGCCAGCAGTTTCTACAGGGACATCCTCCACGAGCAGTACTTC.

This clone showed up just a few times. The gene calls are TRBV9 and TRBJ2-7; D not certain. CDR1 and CDR2 (germline): SGDLS, YYNGEE. The CDR3 extends over 12 amino acids. The V gene lost 3 bases and the J gene lost 6 bases, with 10 bases spanning the gap. This chain's CDR3 is CASSEETGEQYF. The CDR3 bases are TGTGCCAGCAGCGAGGAGACGGGCGAGCAGTACTTC.

The V call is TRBV7-2, the J call TRBJ2-7; a weak D match, TRBD1 (6 bases). This CDR3 contains 13 residues. Germline loops: CDR1 SGHTA, CDR2 FQGNSA. Trimming pared 5 bases from V and 4 bases from J, leaving 12 bases between. The CDR3: CASSARTVYEQYF. CDR3 sequence (DNA): TGTGCCAGCAGCGCCAGGACAGTTTACGAGCAGTACTTC.

This clone occurred once. The rearrangement uses TRBV2 and TRBJ1-5; 9 bases agree with TRBD1. Unmatched junction bases numbered 5, after V lost 6 bases and J lost 2 bases. The CDR3 has 15 residues. Germline CDR1 reads SNHLY; CDR2 reads FYNNEI. The CDR3 is CASSVQGAGNQPQHF. CDR3 sequence (DNA): TGTGCCAGCAGCGTACAGGGGGCGGGCAATCAGCCCCAGCATTTT. Looking up the rest from reference TRBV2 and TRBJ1-5 gives the full variable domain: EPEVTQTPSHQVTQMGQEVILRCVPISNHLYFYWYRQILGQKVEFLVSFYNNEISEKSEIFDDQFSVERPDGSNFTLKIRSTKLEDSAMYFCASSVQGAGNQPQHFGDGTRLSIL.

This chain joins TRBV2 and TRBJ2-7; D ambiguous. The CDR3 is made up of 12 amino acids. In germline, CDR1 is SNHLY, CDR2 FYNNEI. V lost 6 bases and J 6 bases, leaving 12 bases between the germline ends. The CDR3 DNA sequence: TGTGCCAGCAGCCCCCGTGTGAGCGAGCAGTACTTC. It encodes CASSPRVSEQYF.

The rearrangement links TRBV20-1 to TRBJ1-1, with 7 bases aligning to TRBD1. The CDR3 length is 11 residues. The trim removed 5 bases at V and 11 bases at J, leaving 8 bases unmatched. Germline-derived CDR1 and CDR2 are DFQATT and SNEGSKA (reference sequence). CDR3 residues: CSADRGQWAFF. Here the CDR3 DNA reads TGCAGTGCTGACCGGGGACAGTGGGCTTTCTTT.

The chain combines TRBV7-9 with TRBJ2-1, with D possibly being TRBD2 (5 bases). Trimming shortened V by 5 bases and J by 0 bases, and 20 bases separated the two germline ends. Germline values: CDR1 SEHNR, CDR2 FQNEAQ (reference sequence). The CDR3 sequence is 18 residues long. The CDR3 loop is CASSEKGPSPSSYNEQFF. The CDR3 DNA reads as TGTGCCAGCAGCGAAAAAGGCCCTAGCCCTAGCTCCTACAATGAGCAGTTCTTC.

This chain joins TRBV19 and TRBJ1-2, with D perhaps matching TRBD1 (5 bases). The V end was cut by 2 bases, the J end by 6 bases, with 13 bases between. Germline CDR1 and CDR2: LNHDA and SQIVND (reference sequence). This CDR3 spans 14 amino acids. The CDR3 loop is CASSILMGRDGYTF. The CDR3 region has the DNA TGTGCCAGTAGTATACTAATGGGCAGGGATGGCTACACCTTC.

CDR3 DNA: TGTGCCAGCAGTTACTCGAGCGGGAGTTCAGATACGCAGTATTTT. As protein: CASSYSSGSSDTQYF. V and J are TRBV6-5 and TRBJ2-3; 8 nucleotides align to TRBD2. In germline, CDR1 is MNHEY, CDR2 SVGAGI. The V gene end was trimmed by 0 bases and the J gene end by 4 bases; junction bases not matched to a gene: 3. The CDR3 is 15 residues long.

This sequence joins TRBV27 and TRBJ1-1; 9 bases align to TRBD1. Germline V gene data show CDR1 as MNHEY and CDR2 as SMNVEV (reference sequence). The CDR3 covers 16 residues. Unmatched junction bases numbered 9, after V lost 3 bases and J lost 4 bases. The CDR3 coding sequence is TGTGCCAGCAGTTTTTTGGGTGACAGGGGGGCCACTGAAGCTTTCTTT. Its translation is CASSFLGDRGATEAFF.

The V and J genes are TRBV13 and TRBJ1-5, with D maybe TRBD1 (5 bases). V shed 6 bases and J shed 5 bases, with 20 bases lying between them. The CDR3 consists of 16 residues. Germline assignment: CDR1 PRHDT and CDR2 FYEKMQ (reference sequence). CDR3 amino acids: CASSSGRPRPDQPQHF. CDR3 DNA: TGTGCCAGCAGTTCAGGGAGGCCGCGGCCTGATCAGCCCCAGCATTTT.

This sequence joins TRBV19 and TRBJ2-2; weak D call: TRBD2 (5 bases). The CDR3 runs 17 residues. The germline CDR1 and CDR2 sequences are LNHDA and SQIVND (reference sequence). V lost 3 bases, J lost 0 bases, and 14 bases lay in between. CDR3 sequence: CASSIRGRAPNTGELFF. CDR3 bases: TGTGCCAGTAGTATCCGGGGTAGGGCCCCGAACACCGGGGAGCTGTTTTTT.

This clone was seen a few times. The chain couples TRBV27 to TRBJ2-1, with 13 bases fitting TRBD2. V was clipped by 1 base and J by 6 bases; unmatched bases: 3. CDR1 and CDR2 from the germline V gene are MNHEY and SMNVEV (reference sequence). The CDR3 consists of 16 residues. The CDR3 sequence is CASSLWTSGRSNEQFF. The CDR3 DNA follows: TGTGCCAGCAGTTTATGGACTAGCGGGAGAAGCAATGAGCAGTTCTTC.

This clone is a singleton in its sample. The V call is TRBV6-5, the J call TRBJ1-6, with a possible D match to TRBD1 (6 bases). Germline V gives CDR1 MNHEY, CDR2 SVGAGI. V lost 1 base to trimming and J lost 7 bases, with 14 bases between them. The CDR3 sequence is 16 residues long. CDR3 sequence reads: CASSYWGGAQNSPLHF. DNA of the CDR3: TGTGCCAGCAGTTACTGGGGGGGGGCGCAGAATTCACCCCTCCACTTT.

This chain links TRBV28 with TRBJ1-4; a weak D match, TRBD1 (5 bases). CDR1 and CDR2 from the germline V gene are MDHEN and SYDVKM. V was clipped by 6 bases and J by 5 bases, with 19 bases between them. The CDR3 is made up of 16 amino acids. This chain's CDR3 is CASRPDSIYSNEKLFF. In DNA, the CDR3 is TGTGCCAGCAGACCCGACAGCATTTACTCAAATGAAAAACTGTTTTTT.

The V and J genes are TRBV9 and TRBJ2-3; tentative D call: TRBD2 (5 bases). This CDR3 has 18 residues. CDR1 and CDR2 from the germline V gene are SGDLS and YYNGEE. The germline V and J ends were trimmed by 4 bases and 0 bases, with 21 bases remaining between them. The CDR3 DNA is TGTGCCAGCAGCCCCCACCGGGTAGCGACGCTTAGCACAGATACGCAGTATTTT. The encoded protein is CASSPHRVATLSTDTQYF.

A remark on this clone: The same CDR3 can be traced to other DNA sequences in this sample. The chain combines TRBV19 with TRBJ1-1, with D tentatively TRBD1 (5 bases). The CDR3 length is 13 residues. V was shortened by 6 bases and J by 3 bases, with 11 bases between the two germline ends. Germline assignment: CDR1 LNHDA and CDR2 SQIVND (reference sequence). This CDR3 reads CASRSQGDTEAFF. In nucleotides, the CDR3 is TGTGCCAGTAGATCTCAGGGTGACACTGAAGCTTTCTTT.

Only one count was recorded for this clone. The J gene is TRBJ2-7, the V gene TRBV7-2; D is unclear. With 1 base removed from V and 3 bases from J, the gap between germline ends came to 13 bases. The germline gives CDR1 SGHTA, CDR2 FQGNSA. The CDR3 length is 15 residues. CDR3 sequence (DNA): TGTGCCAGCAGCTTAGAGGCAGCGAGTAACTACGAGCAGTACTTC. Translating gives CASSLEAASNYEQYF.

This clone appeared a few times. The chain couples TRBV25-1 to TRBJ1-1; TRBD1 agrees at 9 bases. With 3 bases clipped from V and 3 bases from J, the junction kept 8 bases outside the gene matches. Germline loops: CDR1 MGHDK, CDR2 SYGVNS. There are 16 residues in the CDR3. The CDR3 DNA follows: TGTGCCAGCAGTGAGACAGGGGGTCTTTCCGACACTGAAGCTTTCTTT. Protein: CASSETGGLSDTEAFF.

V and J are TRBV19 and TRBJ2-7; 9 positions match TRBD2. Looked up from germline, CDR1 is LNHDA and CDR2 is SQIVND (reference sequence). V trimming: 3 bases; J trimming: 3 bases; junction bases outside the gene matches: 6. The CDR3 has 15 residues. The CDR3 region is CASSILGTSLYEQYF. CDR3 coding DNA: TGTGCCAGTAGTATCCTAGGGACTAGCCTCTACGAGCAGTACTTC.

The rearrangement links TRBV19 to TRBJ2-1, with TRBD2 identical over 9 bases. Germline trimming cut 10 bases from V and 7 bases from J; bases unmatched to any gene: 5. Germline loops: CDR1 LNHDA, CDR2 SQIVND (reference sequence). CDR3 length: 12 amino acids. The CDR3: CATGTSRNEQFF. The CDR3 DNA reads TGTGCCACCGGGACTAGCCGGAATGAGCAGTTCTTC.

The chain couples TRBV7-6 to TRBJ2-7, with TRBD2 identical over 8 bases. Germline trimming cut 5 bases from V and 4 bases from J; bases unmatched to any gene: 10. The CDR3 is 15 amino acids. CDR1 and CDR2 (germline): SGHVS, FNYEAQ. The CDR3 DNA reads TGTGCCAGCAGCCAAAGCGGGGGCGCCCCGTACGAGCAGTACTTC. This translates into CASSQSGGAPYEQYF.

This clone was seen more than once but under ten times. This chain joins TRBV7-9 and TRBJ2-3; D remains unclear. This CDR3 contains 11 residues. Trimming cost V 7 bases and J 6 bases, with 8 bases left between them. Germline CDR1 and CDR2: SEHNR and FQNEAQ (reference sequence). The CDR3, as DNA: TGTGCCAGCACCTTCAGGGATACGCAGTATTTT. It codes for CASTFRDTQYF.

The chain carries TRBV27 and TRBJ1-4, with TRBD1 matching 10 bases. The CDR3 is made up of 14 amino acids. The germline V gene encodes CDR1 MNHEY and CDR2 SMNVEV (reference sequence). Unmatched junction bases numbered 4, after V lost 7 bases and J lost 5 bases. CDR3 region: CASKRQGANEKLFF. The CDR3 bases are TGTGCCAGCAAGAGACAGGGGGCCAATGAAAAACTGTTTTTT.

This clone has a handful of counts. The chain couples TRBV9 to TRBJ2-3; 7 bases align to TRBD2. The CDR3 totals 16 residues. V trimming: 0 bases; J trimming: 1 base; junction bases outside the gene matches: 5. Germline-derived CDR1 and CDR2 are SGDLS and YYNGEE. CDR3 loop: CASSVGGGSGTDTQYF. The DNA of the CDR3 is TGTGCCAGCAGCGTAGGGGGCGGGAGTGGCACAGATACGCAGTATTTT.